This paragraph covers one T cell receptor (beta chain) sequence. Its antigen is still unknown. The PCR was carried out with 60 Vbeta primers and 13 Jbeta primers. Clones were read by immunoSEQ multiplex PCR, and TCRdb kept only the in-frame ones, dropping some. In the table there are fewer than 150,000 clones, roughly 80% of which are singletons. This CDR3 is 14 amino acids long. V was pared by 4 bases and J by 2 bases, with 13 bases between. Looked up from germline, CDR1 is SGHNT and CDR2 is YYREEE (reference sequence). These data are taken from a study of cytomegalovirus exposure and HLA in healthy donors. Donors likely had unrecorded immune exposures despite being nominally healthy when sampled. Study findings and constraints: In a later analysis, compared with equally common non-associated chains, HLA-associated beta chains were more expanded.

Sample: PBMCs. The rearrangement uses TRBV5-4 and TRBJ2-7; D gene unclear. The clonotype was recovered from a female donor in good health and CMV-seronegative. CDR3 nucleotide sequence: TGTGCCAGCAGCACAAATCCCCTGACCTACGAGCAGTACTTC. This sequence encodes CASSTNPLTYEQYF.